This TCR beta chain was retrieved from a study of T cell repertoires in cytomegalovirus infection. Study background: Signatures in public TCR beta sequences pointed to both CMV infection and matching HLA type.

The study, taken as a whole, reports: There were HLA-C-restricted CMV-specific TCR beta clonotypes dominating the ex vivo response. CMV carriers having the relevant HLA were flagged by cumulative public TCR beta family frequency.

In germline, CDR1 is SGHNT, CDR2 YYREEE (reference sequence). This CDR3 is built from 19 residues. V was shortened by 2 bases and J by 0 bases, with 18 bases between the two germline ends. MiXCR was run by TCRdb on the reads, yielding one entry per CDR3 protein. The sample records 300,000 or so distinct CDR3 sequences, roughly 25% being singletons. Comments on this clonotype: Its antigen is as yet unknown.

The V call is TRBV5-4, the J call TRBJ2-6; the D is unclear. The sequenced sample was PBMCs. The receptor comes from a human donor in good health (CMV status not recorded). Some clones in this sample may be carry-over from other donors' samples. CDR3 loop: CASSFTPRTRFSGANVLTF. The CDR3, as DNA: TGTGCCAGCAGCTTCACCCCCCGGACGAGGTTCTCTGGGGCCAACGTCCTGACTTTC.